The entry below gives a single T cell receptor (beta chain) sequence along with its context. Its antigen is as yet unknown. The sample is drawn from a study of T cell repertoires in cytomegalovirus infection. TCRdb recomputed calls from the reads with MiXCR, one row per CDR3 protein. The sample consists of over 250,000 distinct CDR3 sequences, roughly a fifth of them appearing once. This CDR3 region has 16 residues. Losses at the gene ends were 5 bases for V and 7 bases for J; bases not matched to a gene: 9. The germline V gene has CDR1 SGHVS and CDR2 FQNEAQ. J is TRBJ2-3 and V is TRBV7-8; 13 bases agree with TRBD2. The TCR originated in a human donor in good health (CMV status not recorded). Some clones in this sample may be carry-over from other donors' samples. The specimen comprised cultured PBMCs, sampled from culture after CMV antigen stimulation. CDR3 in amino acids: CASSPTSGRAGNTQYF. For the CDR3, the DNA is TGTGCCAGCAGCCCCACTAGCGGGAGGGCAGGAAATACGCAGTATTTT.